Presented here are 3 T cell receptor beta chains from one specimen sequenced in a study of T cells in Graves' hyperthyroidism and ophthalmopathy. Using RNA transcripts as the source, TCR beta CDR3 regions were amplified. Carried out on the TCR CDR3, a first-round RT-PCR used the HTBI primer set. TCRdb ran MiXCR on the multiplex PCR reads and lists one entry per CDR3 protein. Of about 560,000 distinct CDR3 sequences in the sample, over 15% were seen once. Sequencing input: blood. These receptors were collected from a woman aged 18-29 years with Graves' hyperthyroidism.

As DNA, the CDR3 is TGTGCCAGCATCTTAGGGGATGCCGGGGCCAACGTCCTGACTTTC. It translates to CASILGDAGANVLTF. The V and J genes are TRBV12-3 or TRBV12-4 and TRBJ2-6; a weak D match, TRBD1 (5 bases). V shed 7 bases and J shed 4 bases, with 14 bases lying between them. The CDR3 loop spans 15 amino acids.

The chain uses TRBV24-1 and TRBJ2-2; unclear D gene. The germline V and J ends were trimmed by 0 bases and 5 bases, with 6 bases remaining between them. The CDR3 length is 14 residues. Germline CDR1 reads KGHDR; CDR2 reads SFDVKD. CDR3 loop: CATSDLYGTGELFF. CDR3 sequence (DNA): TGTGCCACCAGTGATTTGTATGGAACCGGGGAGCTGTTTTTT.

The chain carries TRBV7-9 and TRBJ1-5; 7 bases map to TRBD1. V was pared by 6 bases and J by 3 bases, with 11 bases of the junction left unmatched. Germline CDR1 is SEHNR and CDR2 is FQNEAQ (reference sequence). The CDR3 is 16 residues long. This CDR3 reads CASSISSGQVNQPQHF. As DNA, the CDR3 is TGTGCCAGCAGTATTTCAAGTGGACAGGTCAATCAGCCCCAGCATTTT.